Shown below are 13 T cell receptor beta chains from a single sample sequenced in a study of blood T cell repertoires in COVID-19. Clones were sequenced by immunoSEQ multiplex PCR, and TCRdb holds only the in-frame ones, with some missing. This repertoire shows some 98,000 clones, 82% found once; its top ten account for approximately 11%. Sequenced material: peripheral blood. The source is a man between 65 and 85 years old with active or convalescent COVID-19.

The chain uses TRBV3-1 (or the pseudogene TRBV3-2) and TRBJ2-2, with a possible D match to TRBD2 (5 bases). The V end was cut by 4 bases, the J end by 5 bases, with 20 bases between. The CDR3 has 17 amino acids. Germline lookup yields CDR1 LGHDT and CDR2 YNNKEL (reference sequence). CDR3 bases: TGTGCCAGCAGCCCACCACCCCGGGGTGTGTGGACCGGGGAGCTGTTTTTT. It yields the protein CASSPPPRGVWTGELFF.

DNA of the CDR3: TGTGCCAGCAGCCAAGGAAAGATGTCTCAGGTGCTCTCTGGAAACACCATATATTTT. Its translation is CASSQGKMSQVLSGNTIYF. The chain employs TRBV14 and TRBJ1-3; D not resolved. This CDR3 is built from 19 residues. Germline loops: CDR1 SGHDN, CDR2 FVKESK. The V and J ends lost 1 base and 0 bases respectively, with 19 bases between them.

In nucleotides, the CDR3 is TGTGCCAGCAAGGGGCGGGGTCCGAACACCGGGGAGCTGTTTTTT. Encoded protein: CASKGRGPNTGELFF. The chain uses TRBV6-5 and TRBJ2-2, with D possibly being TRBD2 (6 bases). Germline CDR1 reads MNHEY; CDR2 reads SVGAGI. The CDR3 is 15 residues long. V shed 7 bases and J shed 0 bases, with 12 bases lying between them.

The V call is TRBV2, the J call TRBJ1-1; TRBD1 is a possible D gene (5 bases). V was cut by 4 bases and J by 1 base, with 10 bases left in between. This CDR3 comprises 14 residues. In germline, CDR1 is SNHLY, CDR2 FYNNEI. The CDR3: CASSVRTQNTEAFF. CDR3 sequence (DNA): TGTGCCAGCAGTGTACGGACACAGAACACTGAAGCTTTCTTT.

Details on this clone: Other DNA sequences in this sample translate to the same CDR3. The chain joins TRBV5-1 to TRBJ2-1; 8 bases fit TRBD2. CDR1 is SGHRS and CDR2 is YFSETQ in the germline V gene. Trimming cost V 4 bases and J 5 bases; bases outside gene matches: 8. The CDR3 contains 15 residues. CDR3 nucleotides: TGCGCCAGCAGCCCGAGCGGGGGAGCAAACAATGAGCAGTTCTTC. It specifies CASSPSGGANNEQFF.

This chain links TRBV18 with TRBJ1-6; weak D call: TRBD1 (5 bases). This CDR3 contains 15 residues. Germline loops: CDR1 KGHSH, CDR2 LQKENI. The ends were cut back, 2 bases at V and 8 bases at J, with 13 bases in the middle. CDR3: CASSPGTAGDSPLHF. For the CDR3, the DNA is TGTGCCAGCTCACCAGGGACGGCGGGAGATTCACCCCTCCACTTT.

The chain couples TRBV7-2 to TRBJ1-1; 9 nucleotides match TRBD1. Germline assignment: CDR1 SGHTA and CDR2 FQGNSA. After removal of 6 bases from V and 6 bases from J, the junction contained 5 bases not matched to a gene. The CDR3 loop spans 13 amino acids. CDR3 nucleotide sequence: TGTGCCAGCAGGGGACAGGGTAGCGCTGAAGCTTTCTTT. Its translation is CASRGQGSAEAFF.

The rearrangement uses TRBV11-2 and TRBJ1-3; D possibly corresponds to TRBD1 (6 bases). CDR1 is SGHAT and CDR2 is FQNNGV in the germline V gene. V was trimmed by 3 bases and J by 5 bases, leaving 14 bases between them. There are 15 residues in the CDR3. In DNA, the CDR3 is TGTGCCAGCAGCTTTTTATCGGGACAAAGAAACACCATATATTTT. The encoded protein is CASSFLSGQRNTIYF.

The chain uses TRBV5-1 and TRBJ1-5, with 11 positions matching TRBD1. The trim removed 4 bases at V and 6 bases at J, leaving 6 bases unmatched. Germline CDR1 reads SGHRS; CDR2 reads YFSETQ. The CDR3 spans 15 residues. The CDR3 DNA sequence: TGCGCCAGCAGCCCTGGGACAGGGGGTGCTCAGCCCCAGCATTTT. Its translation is CASSPGTGGAQPQHF.

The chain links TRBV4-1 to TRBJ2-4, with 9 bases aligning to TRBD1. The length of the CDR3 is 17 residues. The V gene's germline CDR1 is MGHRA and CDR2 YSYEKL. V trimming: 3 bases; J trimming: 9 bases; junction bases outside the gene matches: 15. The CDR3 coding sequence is TGCGCCAGCAGCCATAACCGGGACAGGGTAAAGAGAGCCATTCAGTACTTC. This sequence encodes CASSHNRDRVKRAIQYF.

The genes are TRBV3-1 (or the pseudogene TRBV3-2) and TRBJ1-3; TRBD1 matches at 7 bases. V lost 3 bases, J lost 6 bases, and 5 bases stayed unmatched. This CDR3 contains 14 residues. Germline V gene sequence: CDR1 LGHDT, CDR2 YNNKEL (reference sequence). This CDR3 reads CASSQGQWENTIYF. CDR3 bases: TGTGCCAGCAGCCAGGGACAGTGGGAAAACACCATATATTTT.

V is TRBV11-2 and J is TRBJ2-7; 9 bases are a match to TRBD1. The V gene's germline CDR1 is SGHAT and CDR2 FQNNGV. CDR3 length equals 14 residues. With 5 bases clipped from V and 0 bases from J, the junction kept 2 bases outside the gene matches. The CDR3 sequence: CASSRDRVSYEQYF. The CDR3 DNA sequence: TGTGCCAGCAGCCGGGACAGGGTCTCCTACGAGCAGTACTTC.

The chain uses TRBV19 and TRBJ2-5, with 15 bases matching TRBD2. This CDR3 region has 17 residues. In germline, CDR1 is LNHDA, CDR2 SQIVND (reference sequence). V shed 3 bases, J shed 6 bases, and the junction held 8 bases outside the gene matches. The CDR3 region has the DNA TGTGCCAGTAGTATGGGACTAGCGGGGGGAGTTGGAAAGACCCAGTACTTC. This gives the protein CASSMGLAGGVGKTQYF.